This T cell receptor beta chain was sequenced in a study of cytomegalovirus exposure and HLA in healthy donors. In the PCR, 60 Vbeta and 13 Jbeta primers were used. Measured with immunoSEQ multiplex PCR; TCRdb has only the in-frame clones, and not every one. The data contain 150,000 to 200,000 clones, 78% of them singletons. Remarks on this clone: No antigen is known for it.

Study findings and constraints: Researchers reported in a later analysis that a missense DCLRE1C variant was tied to TCR beta V- and J-gene trimming.

The TCR originated in a woman aged 30 to 39 in good health and CMV-seropositive. The source material was PBMCs.

CDR3 protein: CASWRTSAAEQYF. The CDR3 bases are TGTGCCAGCTGGCGTACTAGCGCAGCCGAGCAGTACTTC. V and J are TRBV6-5 and TRBJ2-7; TRBD2 agrees at 7 bases. Germline V lookup: CDR1 MNHEY, CDR2 SVGAGI. CDR3 length equals 13 residues. J gave up 6 bases and V 8 bases, and 10 bases lay outside the gene matches.